These 4 T cell receptor beta chains were all obtained from the same sample, sequenced in a study of spatial heterogeneity in lung cancer. Study findings and constraints: Counts of expanded alpha and beta TCRs within tumors tracked the tumor nonsynonymous mutation count.

Noted time point: sample taken at primary tumor resection. These receptors are not linked to any known antigen. TCRdb reanalysed the 5' RACE reads using MiXCR and keeps one entry per CDR3 protein. This sample has approximately 21,000 distinct CDR3 sequences, with more than 4.5% found just once. This sample comprised lung tumor tissue, obtained at surgery. The receptors come from a male donor with early-stage non-small cell lung cancer.

There are a few counts of this clonotype. J is TRBJ2-3 and V is TRBV13; TRBD2 might be the D (6 bases). Germline lookup yields CDR1 PRHDT and CDR2 FYEKMQ (reference sequence). Trimming cost V 5 bases and J 5 bases, with 14 bases left between them. This CDR3 spans 14 amino acids. This CDR3 reads CASSRRDSLDTQYF. The DNA of the CDR3 is TGTGCCAGCAGCCGCCGGGACTCTTTAGATACGCAGTATTTT.

There are many counts of this clonotype. The genes are TRBV9 and TRBJ1-1; possibly TRBD1 for D (6 bases). This CDR3 has 14 residues. V was trimmed by 3 bases and J by 4 bases, leaving 13 bases between them. Per the germline V gene, CDR1 is SGDLS and CDR2 is YYNGEE. The CDR3 loop reads CASSAREGGTEAFF. CDR3 nucleotides: TGTGCCAGCAGCGCCAGGGAGGGGGGCACTGAAGCTTTCTTT.

This clonotype was observed at least ten times. This chain uses TRBV6-5 with TRBJ1-6; 7 bases map to TRBD1. Germline V gene sequence: CDR1 MNHEY, CDR2 SVGAGI. The V and J ends lost 5 bases and 5 bases, in that order; junction bases with no gene match: 3. The CDR3 extends over 14 amino acids. The CDR3 DNA sequence: TGTGCCAGCAGTAAAACAGGGGATAATTCACCCCTCCACTTT. Translation gives CASSKTGDNSPLHF.

This clonotype was counted ten times or more. This chain connects TRBV7-2 to TRBJ2-3; D ambiguous. CDR3 size: 11 residues. V dropped 5 bases and J dropped 3 bases, with 3 bases sitting between them. The V gene's germline CDR1 is SGHTA and CDR2 FQGNSA. The CDR3 region is CASSVTDTQYF. The CDR3 bases are TGTGCCAGCAGCGTTACAGATACGCAGTATTTT. The variable domain in full, completed from reference TRBV7-2 and TRBJ2-3, reads GAGVSQSPSNKVTEKGKDVELRCDPISGHTALYWYRQSLGQGLEFLIYFQGNSAPDKSGLPSDRFSAERTGGSVSTLTIQRTQQEDSAVYLCASSVTDTQYFGPGTRLTVL.